A single sample gave rise to the 23 T cell receptor beta chains below, sequenced in a study of T cells in Graves' hyperthyroidism and ophthalmopathy. Amplification of TCR beta CDR3 regions used RNA as the template. With the HTBI primer set, the TCR CDR3 went through a first round of RT-PCR. TCRdb passed the multiplex PCR reads through MiXCR, listing each CDR3 protein once. This table holds about 210,000 distinct CDR3 sequences, 17% found once. The sequenced sample was blood. These receptors came from a man aged 50 or older with Graves' hyperthyroidism.

The chain has TRBV19 and TRBJ1-1; no clear D gene. V lost 7 bases and J 10 bases, leaving 13 bases between the germline ends. Per the germline V gene, CDR1 is LNHDA and CDR2 is SQIVND (reference sequence). The length of the CDR3 is 11 residues. CDR3 sequence: CASTSGYVAFF. Written as DNA, the CDR3 is TGTGCCAGTACGTCCGGGTACGTAGCTTTCTTT.

There are many counts of this clonotype. In DNA, the CDR3 is TGTGCCAGCACGGATCCAGCGGGGGCCTACGAGCAGTACTTC. Translated, it gives CASTDPAGAYEQYF. The chain uses TRBV6-1 and TRBJ2-7; 8 nucleotides line up with TRBD2. V dropped 7 bases and J dropped 2; count of bases not matched to a gene: 7. Germline CDR1 is MNHNS and CDR2 is SASEGT. This CDR3 has 14 amino acids.

V usage is TRBV11-2 and J usage is TRBJ2-1; D not certain. The V and J ends lost 0 bases and 6 bases respectively, with 9 bases between them. The CDR3 spans 14 residues. Germline assignment: CDR1 SGHAT and CDR2 FQNNGV. The CDR3 nucleotides are TGTGCCAGCAGCTTAGATTTCGGGTCCAATGAGCAGTTCTTC. Its protein product is CASSLDFGSNEQFF.

Remarks on this clonotype: Possible read error: a much larger clone is one base away. The chain has TRBV29-1 and TRBJ1-1; tentatively, D is TRBD1 (6 bases). This CDR3 contains 13 residues. Germline loops: CDR1 SQVTM, CDR2 ANQGSEA. V lost 6 bases and J 0 bases, leaving 11 bases between the germline ends. The CDR3 is CSVATGMNTEAFF. The CDR3 DNA reads TGCAGCGTCGCCACAGGGATGAACACTGAAGCTTTCTTT.

The chain uses TRBV11-3 and TRBJ2-5; D uncertain. The CDR3 consists of 11 residues. V dropped 6 bases and J dropped 11 bases, with 13 bases sitting between them. Per the germline V gene, CDR1 is SGHNT and CDR2 is YENEEA. The CDR3 region is CASSSNTGQYF. In DNA form, the CDR3 reads TGTGCCAGCAGTTCTAATACTGGACAGTACTTC.

At least ten counts were recorded for this clonotype. The rearrangement joins TRBV6-5 to TRBJ2-5, with D possibly being TRBD2 (6 bases). The CDR3 runs to 14 residues. Trimming cost V 0 bases and J 3 bases, with 8 bases left between them. Germline loops: CDR1 MNHEY, CDR2 SVGAGI. CDR3 loop: CASSYSGTEETQYF. The DNA for the CDR3 is TGTGCCAGCAGTTACTCCGGGACTGAAGAGACCCAGTACTTC.

At least ten counts were recorded for this clonotype. CDR3 coding DNA: TGCAGTGCTAGACCGCTCCCCACTGAAGCTTTCTTT. It codes for CSARPLPTEAFF. The chain uses TRBV20-1 and TRBJ1-1, with D unresolved. Germline loops: CDR1 DFQATT, CDR2 SNEGSKA (reference sequence). V was pared by 2 bases and J by 4 bases, with 8 bases between. This CDR3 contains 12 residues.

Concerning this clonotype itself: This may stem from a read error, because a much larger clone lies one nucleotide away. J is TRBJ1-1 and V is TRBV7-3, with D hard to call. This CDR3 has 14 residues. Germline loops: CDR1 SGHTA, CDR2 FQGTGA. The CDR3 here is CASSLAHKNTGAFF. The CDR3, as DNA: TGTGCCAGCAGCTTAGCGCACAAGAACACTGGAGCTTTCTTT.

This clonotype came up a few times. This chain uses TRBV6-1 with TRBJ1-5; D is possibly TRBD1 (5 bases). V was trimmed by 10 bases and J by 0 bases, leaving 13 bases between them. CDR3 length: 14 amino acids. CDR1 is MNHNS, CDR2 SASEGT, per germline. The CDR3 DNA sequence: TGTGCCACCCGTCAGGGATATAGCAATCAGCCCCAGCATTTT. This translates into CATRQGYSNQPQHF.

This clonotype occurred many times. This chain connects TRBV27 to TRBJ2-5; tentative D call: TRBD2 (5 bases). V lost 4 bases and J lost 4, with 13 bases in between. This CDR3 contains 14 residues. Germline V gene sequence: CDR1 MNHEY, CDR2 SMNVEV (reference sequence). CDR3 coding DNA: TGTGCCAGCAGTTCCCTAGCAGCAGGAGAGACCCAGTACTTC. Amino acid sequence: CASSSLAAGETQYF.

This clonotype was counted a few times. The CDR3 DNA is TGCAGTGCTCTAACGAGGGGCGATGGCTACACCTTC. Residues: CSALTRGDGYTF. The chain carries TRBV20-1 and TRBJ1-2; a possible D gene is TRBD1 (5 bases). The germline V gene encodes CDR1 DFQATT and CDR2 SNEGSKA (reference sequence). The CDR3 is 12 residues long. V was pared by 5 bases and J by 6 bases, with 13 bases between.

This clonotype appeared many times. The V and J genes are TRBV18 and TRBJ2-1; D gene ambiguous. The germline CDR1 and CDR2 sequences are KGHSH and LQKENI. V dropped 1 base and J dropped 5 bases, with 12 bases sitting between them. The CDR3 extends over 15 amino acids. The CDR3 here is CASSPHAALDNEQFF. The CDR3 region has the DNA TGTGCCAGCTCACCACATGCAGCCCTTGACAATGAGCAGTTCTTC.

This clonotype was found a few times. A junction end diverges from the germline sequence, so it may reflect a read error. The V call is TRBV7-2, the J call TRBJ2-2; D gene unclear. CDR1 is SGHTA, CDR2 FQGNSA, per germline. This CDR3 has 14 residues. CDR3 nucleotides: TGTGCCGGCAGCCCTGGACCAAACACCGGGGAGCTGTTTTTT. Amino acids: CAGSPGPNTGELFF. Based on the CDR3 plus reference TRBV7-2 and TRBJ2-2, the full variable domain is GAGVSQSPSNKVTEKGKDVELRCDPISGHTALYWYRQSLGQGLEFLIYFQGNSAPDKSGLPSDRFSAERTGGSVSTLTIQRTQQEDSAVYLCAGSPGPNTGELFFGEGSRLTVL.

There are many counts of this clonotype. This chain joins TRBV13 and TRBJ1-6, with D tentatively TRBD1 (5 bases). The germline gives CDR1 PRHDT, CDR2 FYEKMQ (reference sequence). V was pared by 4 bases and J by 10 bases, with 14 bases between. CDR3 length: 14 amino acids. Here the CDR3 reads CASSWKGSGSPLHF. In DNA form, the CDR3 reads TGTGCCAGCAGCTGGAAGGGGTCCGGATCACCCCTCCACTTT.

The chain joins TRBV29-1 to TRBJ2-5; a weak D match, TRBD2 (6 bases). Germline-derived CDR1 and CDR2 are SQVTM and ANQGSEA. This CDR3 has 13 amino acids. V dropped 4 bases and J dropped 3 bases, with 12 bases sitting between them. CDR3: CSVVVLAEETQYF. The DNA for the CDR3 is TGCAGCGTTGTTGTACTAGCTGAAGAGACCCAGTACTTC.

V gene TRBV5-5 combines with J gene TRBJ1-2; 9 nucleotides align to TRBD1. Trimming cost V 5 bases and J 2 bases; bases outside gene matches: 10. CDR3 length equals 16 residues. Germline lookup yields CDR1 SGHKS and CDR2 YYEKEE (reference sequence). This CDR3 is CASRKGQGILNYGYTF. The CDR3 DNA reads TGTGCCAGCAGGAAGGGACAGGGAATTTTGAACTATGGCTACACCTTC.

CDR3 residues: CASINGGLAGVETQYF. The CDR3 region has the DNA TGTGCCAGCATCAATGGGGGACTAGCGGGAGTAGAGACCCAGTACTTC. The rearrangement joins TRBV27 to TRBJ2-5, with 14 bases matching TRBD2. The length of the CDR3 is 16 residues. CDR1 MNHEY and CDR2 SMNVEV come from the germline V gene (reference sequence). Losses at the gene ends were 7 bases for V and 4 bases for J; bases not matched to a gene: 8.

The table lists this clonotype with many counts. The CDR3 DNA reads as TGTGCCAGCAGCTTTAATAGGGGGCTGTGGTACGAGCAGTACTTC. Encoded protein: CASSFNRGLWYEQYF. This chain links TRBV11-2 with TRBJ2-7; 7 positions agree with TRBD1. The CDR3 runs 15 residues. Looked up from germline, CDR1 is SGHAT and CDR2 is FQNNGV. The V segment lost 3 bases and the J segment 4 bases; nucleotides outside the gene matches: 9.

This clonotype occurred many times. This chain links TRBV12-3 or TRBV12-4 with TRBJ2-7, with 7 bases aligning to TRBD1. This CDR3 region has 13 residues. Losses at the gene ends were 7 bases for V and 1 base for J; bases not matched to a gene: 4. The CDR3 DNA reads TGTGCCAGCACCGTACAGGGGTCCTACGAGCAGTACTTC. As protein: CASTVQGSYEQYF.

As concerns this clonotype: A much larger clone lies a single base off, so this may be a read error. The chain joins TRBV7-2 to TRBJ2-1; TRBD2 might be the D (6 bases). The CDR3 has 18 amino acids. Germline values: CDR1 SGHTA, CDR2 FQGNSA. CDR3 region: CASRGAGRKTHSHNEQFF. The DNA for the CDR3 is TGTGCCAGCAGGGGAGCGGGCAGAAAAACCCACTCCCACAATGAGCAGTTCTTC.

This clonotype appeared a single time. The chain recombines TRBV14 with TRBJ2-1, with 9 positions matching TRBD2. Germline CDR1 is SGHDN and CDR2 is FVKESK. The V gene end was trimmed by 1 base and the J gene end by 10 bases; junction bases not matched to a gene: 8. There are 15 residues in the CDR3. CDR3 in amino acids: CASSQGSGRWEEQFF. CDR3 sequence (DNA): TGTGCCAGCAGCCAAGGGAGCGGGAGGTGGGAAGAGCAGTTCTTC.

This clonotype occurred many times. The chain links TRBV5-1 to TRBJ1-1, with D hard to call. Looked up from germline, CDR1 is SGHRS and CDR2 is YFSETQ. Between the trimmed V and J ends, which lost 1 base and 0 bases, there was a span of 7 bases. The CDR3 runs 14 residues. The CDR3 nucleotides are TGCGCCAGCAGCTTGTTTGGGGTGAACACTGAAGCTTTCTTT. Its protein is CASSLFGVNTEAFF.

This clonotype was detected ten times or more. The J gene is TRBJ2-7, the V gene TRBV7-8; D may be TRBD2 (6 bases). Germline CDR1 SGHVS, CDR2 FQNEAQ. Trimming removed 2 bases at V and 0 bases at J, with 14 bases between. The CDR3 covers 16 residues. CDR3 sequence (DNA): TGTGCCAGCAGCTTACACGCGGGATCCAGCTCCTACGAGCAGTACTTC. Encoded protein: CASSLHAGSSSYEQYF.